The 31 T cell receptor beta chains in this list originate from one sample, sequenced in a study of cytomegalovirus exposure and HLA in healthy donors. 13 Jbeta primers and 60 Vbeta primers were used for the PCR. Generated by immunoSEQ multiplex PCR, the TCRdb table keeps only in-frame clones and is missing some. The table has 150,000 to 250,000 clones, 65% to 85% seen once. The sample taken for sequencing was PBMCs. The receptors derive from a boy younger than 10 in good health and CMV-seronegative.

The chain uses TRBV7-2 and TRBJ1-1, with 8 nucleotides matching TRBD1. Germline V gene data show CDR1 as SGHTA and CDR2 as FQGNSA. The junction had 6 bases not matched to a gene; V was cut back by 5 bases and J by 1 base. CDR3 size: 15 residues. CDR3 nucleotide sequence: TGTGCCAGCAGCCCGAGGACAGGGTGGAACACTGAAGCTTTCTTT. It translates to CASSPRTGWNTEAFF.

The chain combines TRBV19 with TRBJ1-5, with TRBD1 matching 10 bases. The CDR3 spans 15 residues. In germline, CDR1 is LNHDA, CDR2 SQIVND (reference sequence). V lost 7 bases, J lost 4 bases, and 7 bases stayed unmatched. CDR3 sequence: CASTTTGGWNQPQHF. The CDR3 region has the DNA TGTGCCAGTACGACGACAGGGGGCTGGAATCAGCCCCAGCATTTT. Together with reference TRBV19 and TRBJ1-5, the CDR3 gives the full variable domain: DGGITQSPKYLFRKEGQNVTLSCEQNLNHDAMYWYRQDPGQGLRLIYYSQIVNDFQKGDIAEGYSVSREKKESFPLTVTSAQKNPTAFYLCASTTTGGWNQPQHFGDGTRLSIL.

This clone was recorded once. The rearrangement joins TRBV12-2 to TRBJ2-7; TRBD1 is the table's D call and was not checked against the DNA. TRBV12-2 has pseudogene status. CDR3 length equals 15 residues. The CDR3 loop is CASRSPGQASYEQYF. CDR3 sequence (DNA): TGTGCAAGTCGCTCTCCGGGACAGGCCTCCTACGAGCAGTACTTC.

The genes are TRBV6-1 and TRBJ2-7; TRBD2 matches at 8 bases. J was trimmed by 6 bases and V by 6 bases; bases with no gene match: 10. The length of the CDR3 is 14 residues. The germline V gene has CDR1 MNHNS and CDR2 SASEGT. The CDR3 sequence: CASSHSGVSAEQYF. Here the CDR3 DNA reads TGTGCCAGCAGCCATAGCGGGGTTTCGGCCGAGCAGTACTTC.

This chain links TRBV5-1 with TRBJ2-2, with 9 positions matching TRBD1. Germline V gene data show CDR1 as SGHRS and CDR2 as YFSETQ. The V and J ends lost 4 bases and 5 bases, in that order; junction bases with no gene match: 9. The CDR3 spans 16 residues. The CDR3 spells CASSGRTGVVTGELFF. Written as DNA, the CDR3 is TGCGCCAGCAGCGGTAGGACAGGGGTAGTAACCGGGGAGCTGTTTTTT.

This chain joins TRBV6-5 and TRBJ2-7; 7 bases align to TRBD1. The trim removed 5 bases at V and 2 bases at J, leaving 6 bases unmatched. Looked up from germline, CDR1 is MNHEY and CDR2 is SVGAGI. CDR3 length equals 14 residues. As DNA, the CDR3 is TGTGCCAGCAGTGACAGGGTTGTCCCCTACGAGCAGTACTTC. This encodes CASSDRVVPYEQYF.

The V and J genes are TRBV19 and TRBJ2-7; D is unresolved. Germline V gives CDR1 LNHDA, CDR2 SQIVND (reference sequence). This CDR3 region has 12 residues. Trimming stripped 5 bases from V and 1 base from J, with 6 bases between. In DNA, the CDR3 is TGTGCCAGTAGTTCCCGGTCCTACGAGCAGTACTTC. It translates to CASSSRSYEQYF.

The chain recombines TRBV19 with TRBJ2-3, with D possibly matching TRBD2 (6 bases). Germline V gives CDR1 LNHDA, CDR2 SQIVND (reference sequence). This CDR3 has 13 amino acids. Trimming removed 6 bases at V and 4 bases at J, with 11 bases between. This CDR3 is CASRLASSDTQYF. The CDR3 nucleotides read TGTGCCAGTAGGCTAGCGTCGTCAGATACGCAGTATTTT.

The chain has TRBV7-8 and TRBJ1-4; TRBD1 might be the D (5 bases). The ends were cut back, 1 base at V and 7 bases at J, with 19 bases in the middle. CDR3 length: 17 residues. Germline V CDR1 and CDR2: SGHVS, FQNEAQ. CDR3 nucleotide sequence: TGTGCCAGCAGCTTAGATGGGGCGACCCACGGGGGTGAAAAACTGTTTTTT. It yields the protein CASSLDGATHGGEKLFF.

J is TRBJ1-3 and V is TRBV11-2; 7 bases are shared with TRBD1. Trimming cost V 6 bases and J 0 bases; bases outside gene matches: 8. This CDR3 has 16 residues. Germline V gene data show CDR1 as SGHAT and CDR2 as FQNNGV. The CDR3 bases are TGTGCCAGCAGACCTAACAGGGGAGTCTCTGGAAACACCATATATTTT. Residues: CASRPNRGVSGNTIYF.

V usage is TRBV2 and J usage is TRBJ1-6, with TRBD1 identical over 7 bases. Germline V gene data show CDR1 as SNHLY and CDR2 as FYNNEI. The length of the CDR3 is 15 residues. V lost 8 bases and J lost 8; bases outside the gene matches: 12. The CDR3 sequence is CASSGYRGSDSPLHF. In nucleotides, the CDR3 is TGTGCCAGCTCCGGGTACAGGGGATCAGATTCACCCCTCCACTTT.

This clone showed up just once. The J gene is TRBJ1-3, the V gene TRBV7-9; 7 nucleotides line up with TRBD1. The junction had 15 bases not matched to a gene; V was cut back by 4 bases and J by 0 bases. Germline V gene data show CDR1 as SEHNR and CDR2 as FQNEAQ (reference sequence). The CDR3 runs to 19 residues. The CDR3 bases are TGTGCCAGCAGCTCGTGGACAGGCCAGGGAACCGCCTCTGGAAACACCATATATTTT. Translated: CASSSWTGQGTASGNTIYF.

J is TRBJ2-7 and V is TRBV6-6; a weak D match, TRBD1 (5 bases). This CDR3 is built from 14 residues. Germline lookup yields CDR1 MNHNY and CDR2 SVGAGI (reference sequence). Trimming removed 5 bases from V and 2 bases from J, with 13 bases in between. CDR3 nucleotides: TGTGCCAGCAGTAGCCCTGGGGCCCCCTACGAGCAGTACTTC. It encodes CASSSPGAPYEQYF.

This rearrangement joins TRBV19 to TRBJ2-5, with 8 bases that match TRBD1. This CDR3 has 19 residues. The germline gives CDR1 LNHDA, CDR2 SQIVND (reference sequence). Trimming at V came to 4 bases and at J to 4 bases, leaving 20 bases not matched to a gene. CDR3 sequence reads: CASSTSGGQGPLFGETQYF. CDR3 bases: TGTGCCAGTAGTACCTCGGGCGGACAGGGTCCCCTATTTGGAGAGACCCAGTACTTC.

V usage is TRBV6-1 and J usage is TRBJ1-1, with D tentatively TRBD1 (6 bases). In germline, CDR1 is MNHNS, CDR2 SASEGT. The CDR3 contains 13 residues. The V and J ends lost 8 bases and 4 bases respectively, with 14 bases between them. CDR3 nucleotide sequence: TGTGCCAGCCAAGGGGGGGGCGGCACTGAAGCTTTCTTT. Amino acid sequence: CASQGGGGTEAFF.

The chain links TRBV11-2 to TRBJ2-3, with D uncertain. Trimming pared 2 bases from V and 3 bases from J, leaving 6 bases between. Germline V CDR1 and CDR2: SGHAT, FQNNGV. This CDR3 has 13 residues. The CDR3, as DNA: TGTGCCAGCAGCTTACCGCTAACAGATACGCAGTATTTT. The encoded protein is CASSLPLTDTQYF.

The J gene is TRBJ2-5, the V gene TRBV21-1; the D call of TRBD2 is as the table states it, not checked on the DNA. TRBV21-1 is described as a pseudogene. This CDR3 contains 17 residues. CDR3: CASSTPAAGCRRETQYF. The CDR3 DNA is TGTGCCAGCAGCACACCAGCGGCGGGGTGTAGGCGGGAGACCCAGTACTTC.

The count of this clone is one. This chain uses TRBV18 with TRBJ1-3; possibly TRBD1 for D (6 bases). The V gene's germline CDR1 is KGHSH and CDR2 LQKENI. Trimming removed 3 bases from V and 0 bases from J, with 9 bases in between. The CDR3 has 15 residues. The CDR3 DNA reads as TGTGCCAGCTCACCGGGCAGGGGCTCTGGAAACACCATATATTTT. This sequence encodes CASSPGRGSGNTIYF. Combining the CDR3 with reference TRBV18 and TRBJ1-3 gives the whole variable domain NAGVMQNPRHLVRRRGQEARLRCSPMKGHSHVYWYRQLPEEGLKFMVYLQKENIIDESGMPKERFSAEFPKEGPSILRIQQVVRGDSAAYFCASSPGRGSGNTIYFGEGSWLTVV.

This clone was counted once. The rearrangement joins TRBV5-6 to TRBJ2-5; tentatively, D is TRBD2 (5 bases). Germline V gives CDR1 SGHDT, CDR2 YYEEEE. This CDR3 has 13 amino acids. The germline V and J ends were trimmed by 0 bases and 4 bases, with 7 bases remaining between them. The CDR3 DNA reads as TGTGCCAGCAGCTTGGGCGGGCCAGAGACCCAGTACTTC. Protein: CASSLGGPETQYF.

The chain couples TRBV15 to TRBJ1-2; tentative D call: TRBD1 (6 bases). The CDR3 extends over 14 amino acids. Deletions cut 5 bases from V and 4 bases from J, with 14 bases between. The germline CDR1 and CDR2 sequences are LNHNV and YYDKDF (reference sequence). In DNA, the CDR3 is TGTGCCACCAGCGGGAACAGGGAGGGCTATGGCTACACCTTC. Translated, it gives CATSGNREGYGYTF.

This clone was found once. The chain recombines TRBV2 with TRBJ2-5; 7 bases agree with TRBD2. The end of the DNA is better explained by TRBJ2-7, so the J call may be wrong. This CDR3 has 16 amino acids. Germline CDR1 SNHLY, CDR2 FYNNEI. CDR3 bases: TGTGCCAGCAGTGGGCTCGCGGGGGATGAGGGATACGAGCAGTACTTC. Translated: CASSGLAGDEGYEQYF.

The gene calls are TRBV4-2 and TRBJ2-1; 7 bases agree with TRBD1. The CDR3 contains 16 residues. Losses at the gene ends were 4 bases for V and 3 bases for J; bases not matched to a gene: 9. Germline CDR1 reads LGHNA; CDR2 reads YNFKEQ. The CDR3: CASSLTPGQSYNEQFF. DNA for the CDR3: TGTGCCAGCAGCCTTACACCGGGACAGAGCTACAATGAGCAGTTCTTC.

The rearrangement links TRBV4-2 to TRBJ2-1; D is possibly TRBD2 (7 bases). V was shortened by 5 bases and J by 7 bases, with 18 bases between the two germline ends. Germline V gene sequence: CDR1 LGHNA, CDR2 YNFKEQ. CDR3 size: 15 residues. The CDR3 DNA reads as TGTGCCAGCAGCTATGGGGGGGGCCGGGTAAATGAGCAGTTCTTC. Protein product: CASSYGGGRVNEQFF.

This chain's CDR3 is CASSYYDREAFF. In nucleotides, the CDR3 is TGTGCCAGCAGTTACTATGACAGGGAAGCTTTCTTT. The chain employs TRBV6-6 and TRBJ1-1, with a weak D call TRBD1 (6 bases). In germline, CDR1 is MNHNY, CDR2 SVGAGI (reference sequence). Trimming stripped 1 base from V and 8 bases from J, with 8 bases between. CDR3 length: 12 amino acids.

The V call is TRBV27, the J call TRBJ1-1, with D perhaps TRBD1 (6 bases). CDR1 and CDR2 (germline): MNHEY, SMNVEV (reference sequence). Deletions cut 2 bases from V and 7 bases from J, with 17 bases between. There are 15 residues in the CDR3. CDR3 DNA: TGTGCCAGCAGTTTAGTTGGGGGGGGGCAACATGAAGCTTTCTTT. It specifies CASSLVGGGQHEAFF.

The rearrangement uses TRBV5-1 and TRBJ1-1; a possible D gene is TRBD1 (6 bases). Between the trimmed V and J ends, which lost 0 bases and 1 base, there was a span of 13 bases. CDR1 SGHRS and CDR2 YFSETQ come from the germline V gene. The CDR3 totals 16 residues. The CDR3 sequence: CASSLEGGVGNTEAFF. CDR3 DNA sequence: TGCGCCAGCAGCTTGGAAGGGGGGGTCGGGAACACTGAAGCTTTCTTT. Full variable domain (rest looked up from reference TRBV5-1 and TRBJ1-1): KAGVTQTPRYLIKTRGQQVTLSCSPISGHRSVSWYQQTPGQGLQFLFEYFSETQRNKGNFPGRFSGRQFSNSRSEMNVSTLELGDSALYLCASSLEGGVGNTEAFFGQGTRLTVV.

This clone was seen only once. This sequence joins TRBV4-1 and TRBJ2-5; TRBD1 matches at 10 bases. Germline V CDR1 and CDR2: MGHRA, YSYEKL. The junction had 9 bases not matched to a gene; V was cut back by 1 base and J by 4 bases. This CDR3 spans 17 amino acids. CDR3 bases: TGCGCCAGCAGCCAAGGACAGGGGGCATTGGTACTAGAGACCCAGTACTTC. It specifies CASSQGQGALVLETQYF.

The chain links TRBV7-8 to TRBJ2-3; 10 bases map to TRBD2. Looked up from germline, CDR1 is SGHVS and CDR2 is FQNEAQ. The CDR3 is 17 residues long. Trimming took 1 base from V and 6 from J; bases not matched to a gene: 10. This CDR3 reads CASSLVRLAGAGDTQYF. DNA of the CDR3: TGTGCCAGCAGCTTAGTAAGGCTAGCGGGGGCGGGGGATACGCAGTATTTT.

This chain joins TRBV13 and TRBJ1-2; a weak D match, TRBD1 (6 bases). There are 12 residues in the CDR3. V was trimmed by 2 bases and J by 6 bases, leaving 7 bases between them. CDR1 and CDR2 (germline): PRHDT, FYEKMQ (reference sequence). CDR3 sequence: CASSLQGNGYTF. Written as DNA, the CDR3 is TGTGCCAGCAGCTTACAGGGGAATGGCTACACCTTC.

The gene calls are TRBV27 and TRBJ1-5; D not resolved. The CDR3 has 13 residues. The V end was cut by 3 bases, the J end by 4 bases, with 7 bases between. Germline CDR1 is MNHEY and CDR2 is SMNVEV (reference sequence). This CDR3 reads CASSLRGNQPQHF. The CDR3 nucleotides are TGTGCCAGCAGTTTGAGAGGGAATCAGCCCCAGCATTTT.

The rearrangement joins TRBV27 to TRBJ2-7, with 8 bases aligning to TRBD1. The germline CDR1 and CDR2 sequences are MNHEY and SMNVEV (reference sequence). This CDR3 spans 15 amino acids. Losses at the gene ends were 2 bases for V and 2 bases for J; bases not matched to a gene: 5. The chain's CDR3 is CASSLGQGGTYEQYF. CDR3 nucleotide sequence: TGTGCCAGCAGTTTAGGACAGGGAGGAACCTACGAGCAGTACTTC.